The 25 T cell receptor beta chains in this list originate from one sample, sequenced in a study of T cell responses to AZD1222 COVID-19 vaccine. Generated by immunoSEQ multiplex PCR, the TCRdb table keeps only in-frame clones and is missing some. The sample has 110,000 to 150,000 clones; over 90% are singletons. The material sequenced was peripheral blood, taken on day 0 of AZD1222 vaccination. The source of these receptors is an adult in good health.

The CDR3 protein is CASSLAVRGEGNTIYF. The DNA of the CDR3 is TGTGCCAGCAGCTTGGCCGTGCGGGGCGAAGGAAACACCATATATTTT. The rearrangement joins TRBV5-6 to TRBJ1-3; D may be TRBD1 (5 bases). Germline assignment: CDR1 SGHDT and CDR2 YYEEEE. This CDR3 comprises 16 residues. Trimming removed 0 bases from V and 4 bases from J, with 14 bases in between.

The J gene is TRBJ1-2, the V gene TRBV4-2; D perhaps matches TRBD1 (6 bases). Germline V CDR1 and CDR2: LGHNA, YNFKEQ. Trimming removed 0 bases at V and 7 bases at J, with 12 bases between. The CDR3 contains 14 residues. CDR3 coding DNA: TGTGCCAGCAGCCAAGAGGGGGCAGTCTCTGGCTACACCTTC. Translating it yields CASSQEGAVSGYTF.

The chain combines TRBV19 with TRBJ1-1, with unresolved D. V lost 5 bases and J 1 base, leaving 8 bases between the germline ends. This CDR3 is 13 amino acids long. CDR1 and CDR2 (germline): LNHDA, SQIVND (reference sequence). CDR3 sequence (DNA): TGTGCCAGTAGTGTGACTTGGAACACTGAAGCTTTCTTT. Its protein product is CASSVTWNTEAFF.

This rearrangement joins TRBV3-1 (or the pseudogene TRBV3-2) to TRBJ1-5; a possible D gene is TRBD1 (6 bases). Trimming shortened V by 4 bases and J by 1 base, and 20 bases separated the two germline ends. This CDR3 spans 18 amino acids. Germline lookup yields CDR1 LGHDT and CDR2 YNNKEL (reference sequence). The CDR3 DNA reads as TGTGCCAGCAGCCCGGGACACGTAACAACGTCGAGCAATCAGCCCCAGCATTTT. Translation: CASSPGHVTTSSNQPQHF.

J is TRBJ1-4 and V is TRBV21-1; TRBD1 reflects the table's D call only, with no check against the DNA. TRBV21-1 counts as a pseudogene. The CDR3 sequence is 13 residues long. For the CDR3, the DNA is TGTGCCAGCTCGCGACAGGGGCCCGGGAAACTGTTTTTT. This codes for CASSRQGPGKLFF.

The chain carries TRBV29-1 and TRBJ2-7; maybe TRBD1 (6 bases). There are 16 residues in the CDR3. Germline V gene data show CDR1 as SQVTM and CDR2 as ANQGSEA. The V end lost 0 bases, the J end lost 2 bases, and 17 bases lay between the germline ends. The DNA of the CDR3 is TGCAGCGTTGAAGATCGAGTGCAGGGGCGAACCTACGAGCAGTACTTC. Its translation is CSVEDRVQGRTYEQYF.

The gene calls are TRBV7-9 and TRBJ1-1; a possible D gene is TRBD1 (6 bases). The germline V and J ends were trimmed by 6 bases and 14 bases, with 16 bases remaining between them. In germline, CDR1 is SEHNR, CDR2 FQNEAQ (reference sequence). The CDR3 contains 11 residues. CDR3 protein: CASRLEGVGFF. CDR3 nucleotide sequence: TGTGCCAGCAGACTGGAGGGGGTGGGGTTCTTT.

The gene calls are TRBV19 and TRBJ1-5; 7 nucleotides line up with TRBD1. The ends lost 3 bases at V and 4 bases at J; junction bases unmatched: 6. Germline loops: CDR1 LNHDA, CDR2 SQIVND (reference sequence). CDR3 length equals 15 residues. The CDR3 bases are TGTGCCAGTAGTATTGGGGCAGGGGGAAATCAGCCCCAGCATTTT. Amino acid sequence: CASSIGAGGNQPQHF.

The rearrangement joins TRBV28 to TRBJ2-3; 9 nucleotides line up with TRBD2. The V gene's germline CDR1 is MDHEN and CDR2 SYDVKM. The CDR3 covers 14 residues. The V segment lost 6 bases and the J segment 6 bases; nucleotides outside the gene matches: 7. CDR3 DNA: TGTGCCAGCAGGAATAGCGGGAGTTTTGATACGCAGTATTTT. The encoded protein is CASRNSGSFDTQYF.

The chain uses TRBV7-8 and TRBJ1-4; D remains unclear. Germline values: CDR1 SGHVS, CDR2 FQNEAQ. This CDR3 is built from 14 residues. V dropped 4 bases and J dropped 0 bases, with 6 bases sitting between them. CDR3 coding DNA: TGTGCCAGCAGCTCCCATGCAACTAATGAAAAACTGTTTTTT. It encodes CASSSHATNEKLFF.

The chain couples TRBV4-2 to TRBJ1-2, with D maybe TRBD1 (5 bases). There are 16 residues in the CDR3. Germline loops: CDR1 LGHNA, CDR2 YNFKEQ. V was cut by 0 bases and J by 4 bases, with 15 bases left in between. CDR3 DNA sequence: TGTGCCAGCAGCCAAGACGGGACGGAGGACACCTATGGCTACACCTTC. The encoded protein is CASSQDGTEDTYGYTF.

The CDR3, as DNA: TGTGCCAGCAGCTTAACCCTCTCTGGAAACACCATATATTTT. This translates into CASSLTLSGNTIYF. The genes are TRBV7-9 and TRBJ1-3; D remains unclear. Germline V gives CDR1 SEHNR, CDR2 FQNEAQ (reference sequence). This CDR3 has 14 amino acids. Trimming removed 2 bases at V and 0 bases at J, with 5 bases between.

This clone appeared a single time. The chain carries TRBV28 and TRBJ1-2; the match to TRBD1 covers 11 bases. This CDR3 contains 18 residues. V lost 2 bases and J lost 6; bases outside the gene matches: 14. Germline-derived CDR1 and CDR2 are MDHEN and SYDVKM. In DNA, the CDR3 is TGTGCCAGCAGTTTACCGCCCCGGGACAGGGGGTATCGGGATGGCTACACCTTC. As protein: CASSLPPRDRGYRDGYTF.

The chain is built from TRBV18 and TRBJ1-1, with TRBD1 as a possible D gene (5 bases). V was trimmed by 3 bases and J by 9 bases, leaving 14 bases between them. Germline lookup yields CDR1 KGHSH and CDR2 LQKENI. CDR3 length: 13 residues. The CDR3 DNA reads as TGTGCCAGCTCACCTCCCCAGGGTTTCAAAGCTTTCTTT. Its translation: CASSPPQGFKAFF.

This chain joins TRBV16 and TRBJ2-2; TRBD1 is a possible D gene (5 bases). V dropped 4 bases and J dropped 5 bases, with 14 bases sitting between them. CDR1 is KGHSY, CDR2 FQNENV, per germline. The CDR3 has 15 amino acids. CDR3 DNA: TGTGCCAGCAGCCGAGGACACAGGAGTACCGGGGAGCTGTTTTTT. Encoded protein: CASSRGHRSTGELFF.

The chain combines TRBV12-3 or TRBV12-4 with TRBJ1-1; D is ambiguous. The ends were cut back, 3 bases at V and 3 bases at J, with 8 bases in the middle. The CDR3 is made up of 13 amino acids. Here the CDR3 DNA reads TGTGCCAGCAGTTTCGGACCCGACACTGAAGCTTTCTTT. It is translated as CASSFGPDTEAFF.

V gene TRBV28 combines with J gene TRBJ1-1, with a possible D match to TRBD1 (6 bases). V lost 5 bases, J lost 0 bases, and 13 bases lay in between. Germline CDR1 reads MDHEN; CDR2 reads SYDVKM. This CDR3 has 15 residues. CDR3 DNA sequence: TGTGCCAGCAGTCCCCCCGACAGGATGAACACTGAAGCTTTCTTT. Translating gives CASSPPDRMNTEAFF.

The chain recombines TRBV12-3 or TRBV12-4 with TRBJ2-7; no clear D. This CDR3 is built from 13 residues. V lost 2 bases, J lost 3 bases, and 8 bases lay in between. This CDR3 reads CASSLRRIYEQYF. The CDR3 DNA reads as TGTGCCAGCAGTTTACGACGGATCTACGAGCAGTACTTC.

The rearrangement joins TRBV5-1 to TRBJ1-1, with D unclear. This CDR3 spans 15 amino acids. Germline V gives CDR1 SGHRS, CDR2 YFSETQ. V lost 0 bases and J 2 bases, leaving 11 bases between the germline ends. CDR3 residues: CASSLGVPDNTEAFF. CDR3 coding DNA: TGCGCCAGCAGCTTGGGGGTACCAGATAACACTGAAGCTTTCTTT.

The V call is TRBV4-1, the J call TRBJ2-7; tentatively, D is TRBD1 (6 bases). Germline V lookup: CDR1 MGHRA, CDR2 YSYEKL. The length of the CDR3 is 17 residues. V was shortened by 4 bases and J by 1 base, with 20 bases between the two germline ends. The CDR3 DNA reads as TGCGCCAGCAGCCCCATGGACAGAATCCTACAATCCTACGAGCAGTACTTC. It is translated as CASSPMDRILQSYEQYF.

This clone was observed a single time. The chain employs TRBV12-3 or TRBV12-4 and TRBJ2-7; no reliable D call. The ends were cut back, 6 bases at V and 4 bases at J, with 7 bases in the middle. This CDR3 is 11 amino acids long. CDR3 amino acids: CASSTLYEQYF. Here the CDR3 DNA reads TGTGCCAGCAGCACTCTGTACGAGCAGTACTTC.

This chain's CDR3 is CASSAPGAGDSPLHF. The DNA of the CDR3 is TGTGCCAGCAGTGCCCCGGGGGCCGGGGATTCACCCCTCCACTTT. The chain has TRBV25-1 and TRBJ1-6, with TRBD1 as a possible D gene (6 bases). The germline gives CDR1 MGHDK, CDR2 SYGVNS. V was cut by 4 bases and J by 8 bases, with 15 bases left in between. CDR3 size: 15 residues.

The rearrangement joins TRBV27 to TRBJ1-6; D is undetermined. V shed 4 bases and J shed 4 bases, with 14 bases lying between them. CDR1 is MNHEY and CDR2 is SMNVEV in the germline V gene (reference sequence). The CDR3 length is 16 residues. Written as DNA, the CDR3 is TGTGCCAGCAGTTCCCTCCTCCCAGGTTATAATTCACCCCTCCACTTT. Amino acids: CASSSLLPGYNSPLHF.

This chain uses TRBV19 with TRBJ1-4, with 8 bases fitting TRBD1. CDR3 length: 15 amino acids. V was pared by 3 bases and J by 6 bases, with 6 bases of the junction left unmatched. Germline V gene lookup returns CDR1 LNHDA and CDR2 SQIVND (reference sequence). The CDR3 DNA follows: TGTGCCAGTAGTATCGGACAGGGAGGAGATGAAAAACTGTTTTTT. This codes for CASSIGQGGDEKLFF.

This rearrangement joins TRBV9 to TRBJ2-1; D call uncertain. The CDR3 has 14 amino acids. Germline V gene sequence: CDR1 SGDLS, CDR2 YYNGEE. Trimming cost V 0 bases and J 5 bases, with 9 bases left between them. The CDR3 loop reads CASSVGSTNNEQFF. CDR3 nucleotide sequence: TGTGCCAGCAGCGTAGGTAGCACGAACAATGAGCAGTTCTTC. Together with reference TRBV9 and TRBJ2-1, the CDR3 gives the full variable domain: DSGVTQTPKHLITATGQRVTLRCSPRSGDLSVYWYQQSLDQGLQFLIQYYNGEERAKGNILERFSAQQFPDLHSELNLSSLELGDSALYFCASSVGSTNNEQFFGPGTRLTVL.